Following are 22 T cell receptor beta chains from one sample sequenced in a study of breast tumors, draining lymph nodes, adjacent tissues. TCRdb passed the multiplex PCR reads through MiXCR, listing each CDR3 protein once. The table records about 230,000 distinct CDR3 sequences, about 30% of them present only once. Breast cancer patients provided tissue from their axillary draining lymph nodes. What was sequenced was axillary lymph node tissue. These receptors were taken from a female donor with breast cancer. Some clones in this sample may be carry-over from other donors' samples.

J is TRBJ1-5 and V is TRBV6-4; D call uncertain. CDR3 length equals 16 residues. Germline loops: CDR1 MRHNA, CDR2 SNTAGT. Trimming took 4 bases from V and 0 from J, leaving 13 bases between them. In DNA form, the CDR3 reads TGTGCCAGCAGTGTAAGCCAGGCCTATAGCAATCAGCCCCAGCATTTT. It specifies CASSVSQAYSNQPQHF.

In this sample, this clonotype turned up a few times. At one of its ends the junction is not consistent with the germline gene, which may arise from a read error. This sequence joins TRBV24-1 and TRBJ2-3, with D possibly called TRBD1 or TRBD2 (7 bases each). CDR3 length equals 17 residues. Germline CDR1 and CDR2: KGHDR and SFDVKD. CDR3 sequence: CATGDSGGGGTIDTQYF. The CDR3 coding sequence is TGTGCCACCGGTGACTCCGGGGGAGGGGGCACAATAGATACGCAGTATTTT.

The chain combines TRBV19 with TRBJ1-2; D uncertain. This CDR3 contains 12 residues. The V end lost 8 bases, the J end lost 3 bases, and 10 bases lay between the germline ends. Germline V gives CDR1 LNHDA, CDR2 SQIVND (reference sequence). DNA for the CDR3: TGTGCCAGTTCCGAACAGTACTATGGCTACACCTTC. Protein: CASSEQYYGYTF. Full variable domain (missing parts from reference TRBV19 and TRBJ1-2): DGGITQSPKYLFRKEGQNVTLSCEQNLNHDAMYWYRQDPGQGLRLIYYSQIVNDFQKGDIAEGYSVSREKKESFPLTVTSAQKNPTAFYLCASSEQYYGYTFGSGTRLTVV.

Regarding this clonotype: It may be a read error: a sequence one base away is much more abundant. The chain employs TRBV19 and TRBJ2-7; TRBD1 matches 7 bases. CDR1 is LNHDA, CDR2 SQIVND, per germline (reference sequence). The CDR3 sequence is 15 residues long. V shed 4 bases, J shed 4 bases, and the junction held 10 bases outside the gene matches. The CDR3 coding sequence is TGTGCCAGTAGTAGCGCCCACAGGGGCCTATACGAGCAGTACTTC. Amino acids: CASSSAHRGLYEQYF.

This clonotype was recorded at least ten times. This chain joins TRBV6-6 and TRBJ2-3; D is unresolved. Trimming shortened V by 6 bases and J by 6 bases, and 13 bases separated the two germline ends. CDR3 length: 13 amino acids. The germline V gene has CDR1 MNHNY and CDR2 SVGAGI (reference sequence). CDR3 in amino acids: CASSSAPLDTQYF. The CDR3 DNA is TGTGCCAGCAGCTCAGCCCCACTTGATACGCAGTATTTT.

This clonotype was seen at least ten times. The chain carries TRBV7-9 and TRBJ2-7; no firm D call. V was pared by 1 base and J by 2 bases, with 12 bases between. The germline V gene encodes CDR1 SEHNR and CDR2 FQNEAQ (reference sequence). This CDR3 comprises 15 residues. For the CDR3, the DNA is TGTGCCAGCAGCTTAGTTCCCCTAGGACCCTACGAGCAGTACTTC. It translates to CASSLVPLGPYEQYF. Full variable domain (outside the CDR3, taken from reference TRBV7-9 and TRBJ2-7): DTGVSQNPRHKITKRGQNVTFRCDPISEHNRLYWYRQTLGQGPEFLTYFQNEAQLEKSRLLSDRFSAERPKGSFSTLEIQRTEQGDSAMYLCASSLVPLGPYEQYFGPGTRLTVT.

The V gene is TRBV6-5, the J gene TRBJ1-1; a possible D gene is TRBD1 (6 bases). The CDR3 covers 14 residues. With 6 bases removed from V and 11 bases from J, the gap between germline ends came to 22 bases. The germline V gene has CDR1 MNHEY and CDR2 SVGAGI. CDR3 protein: CASRPPTGPREAFF. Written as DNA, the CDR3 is TGTGCCAGCAGACCACCGACAGGCCCCCGGGAGGCTTTCTTT.

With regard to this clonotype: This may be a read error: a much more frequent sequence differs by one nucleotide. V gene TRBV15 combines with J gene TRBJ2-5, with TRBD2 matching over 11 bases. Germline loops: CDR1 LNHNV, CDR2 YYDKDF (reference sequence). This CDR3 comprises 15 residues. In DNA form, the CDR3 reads TGTGCCACCAGCCGACGAACTAGCGGGGGAGAGGCCCAGTACTTC. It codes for CATSRRTSGGEAQYF.

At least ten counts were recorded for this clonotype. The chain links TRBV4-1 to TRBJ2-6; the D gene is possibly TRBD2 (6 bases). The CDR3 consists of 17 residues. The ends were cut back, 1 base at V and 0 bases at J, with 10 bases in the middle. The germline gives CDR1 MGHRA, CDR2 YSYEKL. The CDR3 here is CASSQGEAPSGANVLTF. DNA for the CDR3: TGCGCCAGCAGCCAAGGGGAGGCCCCCTCTGGGGCCAACGTCCTGACTTTC.

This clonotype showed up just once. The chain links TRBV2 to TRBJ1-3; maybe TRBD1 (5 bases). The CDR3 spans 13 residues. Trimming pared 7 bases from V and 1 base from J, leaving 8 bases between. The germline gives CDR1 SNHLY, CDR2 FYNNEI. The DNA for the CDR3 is TGTGCCAGCACAGGGATGTCTGGAAACACCATATATTTT. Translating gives CASTGMSGNTIYF.

CDR3 bases: TGTGCCTGGAGCAGGGAAGACACTGAAGCTTTCTTT. This codes for CAWSREDTEAFF. The V gene is TRBV30, the J gene TRBJ1-1; D perhaps matches TRBD1 (5 bases). CDR3 length: 12 residues. Germline V gene lookup returns CDR1 GTSNPN and CDR2 SVGIG (reference sequence). The V end lost 3 bases, the J end lost 3 bases, and 8 bases lay between the germline ends.

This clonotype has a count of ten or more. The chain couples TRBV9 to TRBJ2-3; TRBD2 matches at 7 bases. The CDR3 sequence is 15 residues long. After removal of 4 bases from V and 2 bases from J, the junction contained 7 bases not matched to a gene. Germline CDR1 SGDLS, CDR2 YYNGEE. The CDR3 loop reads CASSLRAGDTDTQYF. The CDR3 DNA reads TGTGCCAGCAGCCTTCGGGCGGGAGACACAGATACGCAGTATTTT.

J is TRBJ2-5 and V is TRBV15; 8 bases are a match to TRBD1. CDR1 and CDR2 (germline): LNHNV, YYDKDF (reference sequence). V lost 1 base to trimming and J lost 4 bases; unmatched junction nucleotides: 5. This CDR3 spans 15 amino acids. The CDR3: CATSRGRTGIETQYF. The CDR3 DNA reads TGTGCCACCAGCAGAGGCAGGACAGGGATAGAGACCCAGTACTTC.

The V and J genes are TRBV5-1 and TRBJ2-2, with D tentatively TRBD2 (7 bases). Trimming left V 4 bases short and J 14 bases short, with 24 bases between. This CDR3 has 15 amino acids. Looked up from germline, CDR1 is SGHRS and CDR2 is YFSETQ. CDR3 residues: CASSPGGGGQASLFF. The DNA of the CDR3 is TGCGCCAGCAGCCCCGGTGGGGGGGGACAAGCAAGCCTGTTTTTT.

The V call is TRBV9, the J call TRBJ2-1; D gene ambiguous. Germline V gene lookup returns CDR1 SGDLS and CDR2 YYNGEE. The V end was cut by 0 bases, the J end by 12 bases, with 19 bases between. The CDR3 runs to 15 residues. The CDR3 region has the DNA TGTGCCAGCAGCGTAGGTACTACCGGCACAGATACGCAGTTCTTC. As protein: CASSVGTTGTDTQFF.

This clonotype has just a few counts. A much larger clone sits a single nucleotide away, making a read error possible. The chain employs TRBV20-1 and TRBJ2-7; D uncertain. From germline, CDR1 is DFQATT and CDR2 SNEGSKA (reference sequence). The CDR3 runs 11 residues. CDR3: CSAGKLYEQSF. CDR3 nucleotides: TGCAGTGCTGGGAAGCTCTACGAGCAGTCCTTC.

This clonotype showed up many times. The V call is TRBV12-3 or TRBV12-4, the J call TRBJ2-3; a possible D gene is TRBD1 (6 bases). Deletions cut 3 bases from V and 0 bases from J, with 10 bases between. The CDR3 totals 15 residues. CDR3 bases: TGTGCCAGCAGTTTTCTGGGGGCGAGCACAGATACGCAGTATTTT. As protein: CASSFLGASTDTQYF.

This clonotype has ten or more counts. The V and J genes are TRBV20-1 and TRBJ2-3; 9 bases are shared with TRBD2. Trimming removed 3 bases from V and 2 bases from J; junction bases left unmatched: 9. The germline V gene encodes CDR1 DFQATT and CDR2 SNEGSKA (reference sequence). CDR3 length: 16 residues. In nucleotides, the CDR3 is TGCAGTGCTAGGGATTTGACTAGCGGCTCCACAGATACGCAGTATTTT. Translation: CSARDLTSGSTDTQYF.

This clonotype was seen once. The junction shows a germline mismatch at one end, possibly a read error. CDR3 protein: CSARDAASSSYNSPLHF. The CDR3 nucleotides are TGCAGTGCTAGAGATGCGGCTAGTAGCTCCTACAATTCACCCCTCCACTTT. The V gene is TRBV20-1, the J gene TRBJ1-6; no clear D gene. The CDR3 is 17 amino acids. Germline loops: CDR1 DFQATT, CDR2 SNEGSKA (reference sequence).

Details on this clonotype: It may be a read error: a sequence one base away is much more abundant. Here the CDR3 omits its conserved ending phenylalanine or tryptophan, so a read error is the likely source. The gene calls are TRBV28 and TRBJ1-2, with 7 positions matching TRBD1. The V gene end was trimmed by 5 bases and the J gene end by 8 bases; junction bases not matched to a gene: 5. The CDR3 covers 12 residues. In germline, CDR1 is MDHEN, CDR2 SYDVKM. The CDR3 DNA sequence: TGTGCCAGCAGTGACAGGGTCTACGGCTACACCCTC. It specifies CASSDRVYGYTL.

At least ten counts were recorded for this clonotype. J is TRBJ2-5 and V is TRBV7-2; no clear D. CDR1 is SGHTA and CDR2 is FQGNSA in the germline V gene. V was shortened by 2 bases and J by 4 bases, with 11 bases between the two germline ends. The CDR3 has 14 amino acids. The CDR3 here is CASSLQSSSETQYF. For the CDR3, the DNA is TGTGCCAGCAGCTTACAGTCTAGTTCAGAGACCCAGTACTTC.

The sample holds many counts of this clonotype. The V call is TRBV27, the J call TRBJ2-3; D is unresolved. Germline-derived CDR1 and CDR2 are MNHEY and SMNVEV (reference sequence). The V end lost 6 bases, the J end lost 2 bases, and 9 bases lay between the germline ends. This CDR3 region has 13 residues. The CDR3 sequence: CASSPVNTDTQYF. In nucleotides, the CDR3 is TGTGCCAGCAGCCCGGTTAACACAGATACGCAGTATTTT.